This T cell receptor (beta chain) was sequenced for a study of blood T cell repertoires in COVID-19. Looking at the study overall: COVID-19 samples from acute and convalescent phases originated in the United States, Italy and Spain.

The CDR3 sequence is 15 residues long. The ends were cut back, 4 bases at V and 1 base at J, with 14 bases in the middle. The germline V gene has CDR1 SGHRS and CDR2 YFSETQ. The participants were between about 18 and 90 years old and came from 20 to 30 US areas. Cohorts were assigned according to the clinical history that participants reported. During the 2 weeks before they entered the study, exposed participants had met someone with a PCR-confirmed or clinician-diagnosed COVID-19 case. Sequencing used immunoSEQ multiplex PCR; TCRdb keeps in-frame clones, though not all of them. The top ten clones hold approximately 3% of a sample with approximately 190,000 clones, roughly 84% of them seen once.

V usage is TRBV5-1 and J usage is TRBJ1-1; D is unclear. The source is a woman in her twenties or thirties who had been exposed to COVID-19. Sequencing input: PBMCs or T cells enriched from blood (not recorded which). The DNA of the CDR3 is TGCGCCAGCAGCCCGGCCGGGGAGGCGAACACTGAAGCTTTCTTT. It translates to CASSPAGEANTEAFF. Full variable domain (rest looked up from reference TRBV5-1 and TRBJ1-1): KAGVTQTPRYLIKTRGQQVTLSCSPISGHRSVSWYQQTPGQGLQFLFEYFSETQRNKGNFPGRFSGRQFSNSRSEMNVSTLELGDSALYLCASSPAGEANTEAFFGQGTRLTVV.